This T cell receptor beta chain was retrieved from a study of blood T cell repertoires in COVID-19. The V gene's germline CDR1 is LGHNA and CDR2 YNFKEQ. The CDR3 has 13 residues. The germline V and J ends were trimmed by 5 bases and 2 bases, with 10 bases remaining between them. The method was immunoSEQ multiplex PCR; TCRdb's version includes in-frame clones alone and lacks a portion of them. The profile shows approximately 53,000 clones, around 76% of them singletons. J is TRBJ2-7 and V is TRBV4-2; D is perhaps TRBD2 (7 bases). This TCR derives from a woman between 55 and 75 years old with acute or convalescent COVID-19. Sequencing was performed on peripheral blood. The CDR3 loop reads CASSGGAAYEQYF. Written as DNA, the CDR3 is TGTGCCAGCAGCGGGGGGGCCGCCTACGAGCAGTACTTC.